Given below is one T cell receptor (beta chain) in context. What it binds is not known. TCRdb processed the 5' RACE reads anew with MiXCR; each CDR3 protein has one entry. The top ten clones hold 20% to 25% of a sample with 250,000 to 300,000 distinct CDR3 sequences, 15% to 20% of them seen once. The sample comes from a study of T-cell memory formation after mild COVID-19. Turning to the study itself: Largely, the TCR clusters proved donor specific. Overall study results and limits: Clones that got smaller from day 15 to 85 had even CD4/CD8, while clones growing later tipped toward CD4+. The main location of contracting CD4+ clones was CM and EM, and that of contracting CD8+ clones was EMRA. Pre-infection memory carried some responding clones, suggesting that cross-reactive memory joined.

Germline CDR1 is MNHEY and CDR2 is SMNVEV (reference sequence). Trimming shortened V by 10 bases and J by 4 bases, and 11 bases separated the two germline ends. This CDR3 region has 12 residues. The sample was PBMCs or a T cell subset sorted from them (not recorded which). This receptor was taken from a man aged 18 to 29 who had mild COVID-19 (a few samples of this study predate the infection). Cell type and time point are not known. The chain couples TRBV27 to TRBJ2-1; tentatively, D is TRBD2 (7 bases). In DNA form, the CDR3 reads TGTGCCACCGGGGGGCCTTACAATGAGCAGTTCTTC. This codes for CATGGPYNEQFF.